The rows below give T cell receptor beta chains drawn from one sample of a study of T cell responses to AZD1222 COVID-19 vaccine. Measured with immunoSEQ multiplex PCR; TCRdb has only the in-frame clones, and not every one. The sample has more than 140,000 clones, around 89% seen once; the top ten hold about 3.3%. Source: peripheral blood, taken on day 0 of MenACWY control vaccination. The receptors shown here come from an adult in good health. CDR3s include the opening cysteine and the closing phenylalanine or tryptophan. The D gene is left open where the match is weak. A row's size may be missing; if present it is once, few, many or a size class.

clone size	V gene	D gene	J gene	CDR3 DNA	CDR3 protein
-	TRBV2	-	TRBJ1-3	TGTGCCAGCAGTGGGGGTGCGGCGACTGGAAACACCATATATTTT	CASSGGAATGNTIYF
-	TRBV4-3	-	TRBJ2-2	TGCGCCAGCAGCCAAGAAATAGGGGGTGGGAACACCGGGGAGCTGTTTTTT	CASSQEIGGGNTGELFF
-	TRBV6-5	-	TRBJ2-4	TGTGCCAGCCTCTCCATTAGTAACATTCAGTACTTC	CASLSISNIQYF
-	TRBV11-2	-	TRBJ2-7	TGTGCCAGCAGCTTAGTTCCGGGGTTCTACGAGCAGTACTTC	CASSLVPGFYEQYF
once	TRBV5-1	TRBD1	TRBJ2-2	TGCGCCAGCAGCTGGGGGACAGGGAACACCGGGGAGCTGTTTTTT	CASSWGTGNTGELFF
-	TRBV4-3	TRBD1	TRBJ1-1	TGCGCCATCACGGAGGGGGCGCCGAGGGCTGAAGCTTTCTTT	CAITEGAPRAEAFF
-	TRBV5-1	-	TRBJ1-3	TGCGCCAGCAGCTTGGACGGGGGAGGAGGAAACACCATATATTTT	CASSLDGGGGNTIYF
-	TRBV28	TRBD1	TRBJ2-5	TGTGCCAGCAGTTCGACAGGGCGTGAGGAGACCCAGTACTTC	CASSSTGREETQYF
-	TRBV5-1	TRBD2	TRBJ2-5	TGCGCCAGCAGCTTGGTTCCAGCGGGGGGGCGAGAGACCCAGTACTTC	CASSLVPAGGRETQYF
-	TRBV27	-	TRBJ2-1	TGTGCCAGCAGTCCCGAACTAGCCTACAATGAGCAGTTCTTC	CASSPELAYNEQFF
-	TRBV5-1	-	TRBJ2-1	TGCGCCAGCAGCTTTGTTGGGGGGTCCTACAATGAGCAGTTCTTC	CASSFVGGSYNEQFF
-	TRBV2	-	TRBJ1-1	TGTGCCAGCAGTGAAGAGAGGGGCTCGGCTGAAGCTTTCTTT	CASSEERGSAEAFF
-	TRBV7-9	-	TRBJ1-2	TGTGCCAGCACCCCCCAGGGGAGGTATGGCTACACCTTC	CASTPQGRYGYTF
-	TRBV18	TRBD1	TRBJ1-1	TGTGCCAGCTCTCCCTTAGACAGGGCGGTCACTGAAGCTTTCTTT	CASSPLDRAVTEAFF
-	TRBV29-1	TRBD2	TRBJ2-1	TGCAGCGCCACTCAGCGGGAGAGCTACAATGAGCAGTTCTTC	CSATQRESYNEQFF
-	TRBV7-9	-	TRBJ1-5	TGTGCCAGCAGCTTGAAGGGCTATCAGCCCCAGCATTTT	CASSLKGYQPQHF
-	TRBV3-1/TRBV3-2	-	TRBJ2-3	TGTGCCAGCAGCCAAGATGGCTTCGGGGATACGCAGTATTTT	CASSQDGFGDTQYF
-	TRBV5-1	-	TRBJ2-7	TGCGCCAGCAGCTTGGCCGAAAGCTACGAGCAGTACTTC	CASSLAESYEQYF
few	TRBV11-2	-	TRBJ1-4	TGTGCCAGCAGCTTACCAAATGGCAGGGAATCTCAAAAACTGTTTTTT	CASSLPNGRESQKLFF
-	TRBV9	-	TRBJ1-2	TGTGCCAGCAGCGTAGAGGCAGGGAGTCGCGGCTATGGCTACACCTTC	CASSVEAGSRGYGYTF
-	TRBV7-2	-	TRBJ2-7	TGTGCCAGCAGCTTAGATCGGTGGGGGGAGCAGTACTTC	CASSLDRWGEQYF
-	TRBV27	-	TRBJ2-2	TGTGCCAGCAGTTTAGGGGGGCGCGGAACCGGGGAGCTGTTTTTT	CASSLGGRGTGELFF
-	TRBV6-1	-	TRBJ2-7	TGTGCCAGCAGTGAAGGACCCCTGAGCTCCTACGAGCAGTACTTC	CASSEGPLSSYEQYF
few	TRBV7-9	-	TRBJ1-2	TGTGCCAGCAGCTTAGGAGGGTCCTATGGCTACACCTTC	CASSLGGSYGYTF
-	TRBV6-5	-	TRBJ2-4	TGTGCCAGCGGCGGGCAGGCCAAAAACATTCAGTACTTC	CASGGQAKNIQYF
once	TRBV5-5	-	TRBJ2-5	TGTGCCAGCAGCCGAGTCGGTCAGCAAGAGACCCAGTACTTC	CASSRVGQQETQYF
-	TRBV6-5	TRBD1	TRBJ1-2	TGTGCCAGCAGGCAGACAGGGGCGGGAGATGGCTACACCTTC	CASRQTGAGDGYTF
-	TRBV11-2	-	TRBJ2-1	TGTGCCAGCCGTAGAATACGGGATGGGAATGAGCAGTTCTTC	CASRRIRDGNEQFF
-	TRBV27	-	TRBJ2-1	TGTGCCAGCAGTTTTGGCCGAACCAATGAGCAGTTCTTC	CASSFGRTNEQFF
-	TRBV30	-	TRBJ1-1	TGTGCCTGGAGTGCAGAAATAAACCGTGAAGCTTTCTTT	CAWSAEINREAFF
-	TRBV29-1	TRBD1	TRBJ1-2	TGCAGCGTTGCGAGGACAGGGGGAGTTGGCTACACCTTC	CSVARTGGVGYTF
once	TRBV6-5	-	TRBJ2-3	TGTGCCAGCAGGCAATCAGGGGGGGATACGCAGTATTTT	CASRQSGGDTQYF
-	TRBV5-1	-	TRBJ2-7	TGCGCCAGCAGCTTGGCGGGAGTTGATGAGCAGTACTTC	CASSLAGVDEQYF
-	TRBV7-9	TRBD1	TRBJ1-1	TGTGCCAGCAGCGGACAGGCGAACACTGAAGCTTTCTTT	CASSGQANTEAFF
-	TRBV7-9	TRBD2	TRBJ2-7	TGTGCCAGCAGCTTAGGGGCGGGAGGCTTATCCTACGAGCAGTACTTC	CASSLGAGGLSYEQYF
-	TRBV4-3	-	TRBJ1-6	TGCGCCAGCAGCCAAGATAGGGAGAAGGGGACAATTAATTCACCCCTCCACTTT	CASSQDREKGTINSPLHF
-	TRBV14	TRBD1	TRBJ2-5	TGTGCCAGCAGCGCGTGGGACAGGGGGCAAGAGACCCAGTACTTC	CASSAWDRGQETQYF
-	TRBV30	-	TRBJ2-2	TGTGCCTGGAGAACCCTTGGGGAGGCCGGGGAGCTGTTTTTT	CAWRTLGEAGELFF
-	TRBV6-1	TRBD1	TRBJ1-1	TGTGCCAGCAGTGACAGGGGGGAAGCTTTCTTT	CASSDRGEAFF
-	TRBV5-1	TRBD2	TRBJ2-3	TGCGCCAGCAGCTTAAGCGGGAGGCCAGATACGCAGTATTTT	CASSLSGRPDTQYF
-	TRBV29-1	-	TRBJ2-7	TGCAGCGTTGGACACCAATCCTACGAGCAGTACTTC	CSVGHQSYEQYF
-	TRBV29-1	-	TRBJ1-1	TGCAGCGTTGACCCGAACACTGAAGCTTTCTTT	CSVDPNTEAFF
-	TRBV5-8	-	TRBJ1-5	TGTGCCAGCAGCCTCCAAAATAGCAATCAGCCCCAGCATTTT	CASSLQNSNQPQHF
-	TRBV11-3	-	TRBJ2-3	TGTGCCAGCAGCCCTTCACAGGGAGCCGATACGCAGTATTTT	CASSPSQGADTQYF
few	TRBV5-6	-	TRBJ1-1	TGTGCCAGCAGCTTGATGCCAGGGCAAATTGAAGCTTTCTTT	CASSLMPGQIEAFF
once	TRBV7-3	-	TRBJ2-2	TGTGCCAGCAGCTTAAGTCCGACTTCACACACCGGGGAGCTGTTTTTT	CASSLSPTSHTGELFF
-	TRBV4-1	-	TRBJ1-6	TGCGCCAGCAGCCAAGGCCTACAGTTGAGGATTTCACCCCTCCACTTT	CASSQGLQLRISPLHF
-	TRBV5-1	-	TRBJ2-6	TGCGCCAGCGCTTTGGCGGGACCGAACTCTGGGGCCAACGTCCTGACTTTC	CASALAGPNSGANVLTF